The TCR beta chain described here comes from a study of early T cells in non-severe SARS-CoV-2 infection. About the research overall: It was bulk RNA from unsorted whole blood that was sequenced, and the chains were unpaired.

Overall study results and limits: Comparison of clonotypes with VDJdb favored anti-spike CD8 responses while missing private and CD4 specificities.

Concerning this clonotype: Its matching antigen is unknown.

TCRdb called the 5' RACE reads again in MiXCR, with one record for every CDR3 protein. The sample carries about 64,000 distinct CDR3 sequences, about an eighth recorded once. Sequenced sample: whole blood. The sequence derives from an adult who was a healthcare worker with PCR-confirmed SARS-CoV-2 infection or an uninfected control (not recorded which).

The CDR3 here is CASSAGQGFYNEQFF. The DNA for the CDR3 is TGTGCCAGCAGTGCGGGACAGGGGTTCTACAATGAGCAGTTCTTC. V usage is TRBV2 and J usage is TRBJ2-1; TRBD1 agrees at 10 bases. The CDR3 covers 15 residues. J was trimmed by 3 bases and V by 4 bases; bases with no gene match: 3. From germline, CDR1 is SNHLY and CDR2 FYNNEI.